A selection of T cell receptor beta chains follows, all from one sample in a study of blood T cell repertoires in COVID-19. TCRdb keeps only in-frame clones here, not all; method: immunoSEQ multiplex PCR. The sample contains about 35,000 clones, approximately 89% of which appear only once. The sequencing sample was made of peripheral blood. All receptors come from a human donor in a cohort sampled during active COVID-19. The CDR3 runs from the conserved cysteine through the conserved F or W. Fields, in order: V gene, clone size, J gene, D gene, CDR3 protein, CDR3 DNA. D genes are given only for firm matches. Part of the rows lack a size; the others show once, few, many or a class for expanded clones.

V gene: TRBV4-3; clone size: .; J gene: TRBJ1-5; D gene: .; CDR3 protein: CASSQGGVYSNQPQHF; CDR3 DNA: TGCGCCAGCAGCCAGGGGGGGGTTTATAGCAATCAGCCCCAGCATTTT
V gene: TRBV6-6; clone size: once; J gene: TRBJ1-5; D gene: TRBD1; CDR3 protein: CASSYGTASNQPQHF; CDR3 DNA: TGTGCCAGCAGTTACGGGACAGCCTCGAATCAGCCCCAGCATTTT
V gene: TRBV9; clone size: .; J gene: TRBJ1-5; D gene: .; CDR3 protein: CASSAYPKTSLPLLKLSNQPQHF; CDR3 DNA: TGTGCCAGCAGCGCTTACCCGAAGACAAGCCTCCCCCTCCTAAAACTTAGCAATCAGCCCCAGCATTTT
V gene: TRBV10-1; clone size: once; J gene: TRBJ2-3; D gene: .; CDR3 protein: CARFSEPSTDTQYF; CDR3 DNA: TGCGCCAGATTTAGCGAACCTAGCACAGATACGCAGTATTTT
V gene: TRBV5-8; clone size: .; J gene: TRBJ2-7; D gene: .; CDR3 protein: CASSQQGTFEQYF; CDR3 DNA: TGTGCCAGCAGTCAACAGGGTACCTTCGAGCAGTACTTC
V gene: TRBV18; clone size: .; J gene: TRBJ1-4; D gene: .; CDR3 protein: CASSPRSSTNEKLFF; CDR3 DNA: TGTGCCAGCTCACCACGGAGCTCAACTAATGAAAAACTGTTTTTT
V gene: TRBV3-1/TRBV3-2; clone size: .; J gene: TRBJ1-2; D gene: .; CDR3 protein: CASSQDRRTYGYTF; CDR3 DNA: TGTGCCAGCAGCCAAGACCGAAGGACTTATGGCTACACCTTC
V gene: TRBV29-1; clone size: .; J gene: TRBJ2-7; D gene: TRBD1; CDR3 protein: CSGWDSPFEQYF; CDR3 DNA: TGCAGCGGGTGGGACAGTCCTTTCGAGCAGTACTTC
V gene: TRBV4-3; clone size: once; J gene: TRBJ2-2; D gene: TRBD2; CDR3 protein: CASSQDQTAGGRTGELFF; CDR3 DNA: TGCGCCAGCAGCCAAGATCAGACAGCGGGGGGGCGAACCGGGGAGCTGTTTTTT
V gene: TRBV20-1; clone size: many; J gene: TRBJ2-7; D gene: .; CDR3 protein: CSASPGPHEQYF; CDR3 DNA: TGCAGTGCTAGTCCAGGTCCCCACGAGCAGTACTTC
V gene: TRBV7-8; clone size: .; J gene: TRBJ1-6; D gene: .; CDR3 protein: CASSGPIQGNSPLHF; CDR3 DNA: TGTGCCAGCAGCGGACCCATTCAGGGGAATTCACCCCTCCACTTT
V gene: TRBV7-2; clone size: .; J gene: TRBJ2-7; D gene: .; CDR3 protein: CASSLNIGQRYEQYF; CDR3 DNA: TGTGCCAGCAGCTTGAACATTGGACAGAGATACGAGCAGTACTTC
V gene: TRBV7-9; clone size: .; J gene: TRBJ1-3; D gene: TRBD1; CDR3 protein: CASSSRDRAGNTIYF; CDR3 DNA: TGTGCCAGCAGCTCCCGGGACAGGGCTGGAAACACCATATATTTT
V gene: TRBV27; clone size: .; J gene: TRBJ2-7; D gene: TRBD1; CDR3 protein: CASSTPGQGSYEQYF; CDR3 DNA: TGTGCCAGCAGTACACCGGGACAGGGGTCTTACGAGCAGTACTTC
V gene: TRBV18; clone size: .; J gene: TRBJ1-2; D gene: .; CDR3 protein: CASSPPGADGGYTF; CDR3 DNA: TGTGCCAGCTCACCACCAGGGGCCGATGGTGGCTACACCTTC
V gene: TRBV7-2; clone size: .; J gene: TRBJ1-1; D gene: .; CDR3 protein: CASTLSLPGNTEAFF; CDR3 DNA: TGTGCCAGCACTTTAAGCTTACCGGGGAACACTGAAGCTTTCTTT
V gene: TRBV7-9; clone size: .; J gene: TRBJ1-4; D gene: .; CDR3 protein: CASASGPKLFF; CDR3 DNA: TGTGCCAGCGCCTCGGGTCCAAAACTGTTTTTT
V gene: TRBV20-1; clone size: .; J gene: TRBJ1-2; D gene: .; CDR3 protein: CSAAGAYGYTF; CDR3 DNA: TGCAGTGCTGCAGGGGCCTATGGCTACACCTTC
V gene: TRBV15; clone size: .; J gene: TRBJ2-7; D gene: .; CDR3 protein: CATGDGARDEQYF; CDR3 DNA: TGTGCCACTGGAGACGGAGCTCGGGACGAGCAGTACTTC
V gene: TRBV6-2/TRBV6-3; clone size: .; J gene: TRBJ2-7; D gene: .; CDR3 protein: CASSYLGQSWGYEQYF; CDR3 DNA: TGTGCCAGCAGTTACCTTGGACAGTCGTGGGGCTACGAGCAGTACTTC
V gene: TRBV2; clone size: .; J gene: TRBJ2-7; D gene: TRBD2; CDR3 protein: CASSASGGGYEQYF; CDR3 DNA: TGTGCCAGCAGCGCAAGCGGGGGGGGCTACGAGCAGTACTTC
V gene: TRBV19; clone size: .; J gene: TRBJ2-2; D gene: TRBD1; CDR3 protein: CASSMIVQGQAIANTGELFF; CDR3 DNA: TGTGCCAGTAGTATGATCGTGCAAGGACAGGCGATCGCGAACACCGGGGAGCTGTTTTTT
V gene: TRBV7-6; clone size: .; J gene: TRBJ1-3; D gene: TRBD1; CDR3 protein: CASSQQGAGDTIYF; CDR3 DNA: TGTGCCAGCAGCCAACAGGGGGCCGGGGACACCATATATTTT
V gene: TRBV28; clone size: .; J gene: TRBJ1-6; D gene: TRBD1; CDR3 protein: CASARTGNSPLHF; CDR3 DNA: TGTGCCAGCGCCAGGACAGGGAATTCACCCCTCCACTTT